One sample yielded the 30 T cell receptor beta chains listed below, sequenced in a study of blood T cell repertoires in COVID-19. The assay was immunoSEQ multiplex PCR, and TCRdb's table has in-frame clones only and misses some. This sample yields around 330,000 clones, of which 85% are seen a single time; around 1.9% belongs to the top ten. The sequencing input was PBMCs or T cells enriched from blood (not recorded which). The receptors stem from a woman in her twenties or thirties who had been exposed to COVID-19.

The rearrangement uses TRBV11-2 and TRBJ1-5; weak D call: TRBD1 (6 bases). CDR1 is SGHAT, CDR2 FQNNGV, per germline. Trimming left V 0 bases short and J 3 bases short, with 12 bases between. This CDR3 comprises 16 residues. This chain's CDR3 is CASSLDGRGYNQPQHF. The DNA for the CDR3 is TGTGCCAGCAGCTTAGACGGCAGGGGATACAATCAGCCCCAGCATTTT.

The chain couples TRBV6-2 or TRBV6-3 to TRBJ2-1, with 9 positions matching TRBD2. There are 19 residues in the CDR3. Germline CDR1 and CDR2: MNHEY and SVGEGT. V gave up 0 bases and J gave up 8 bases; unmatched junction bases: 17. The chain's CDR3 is CASSYSYSYGTSRTDEQFF. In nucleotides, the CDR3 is TGTGCCAGCAGTTACTCCTACAGTTACGGGACTAGCCGAACAGATGAGCAGTTCTTC.

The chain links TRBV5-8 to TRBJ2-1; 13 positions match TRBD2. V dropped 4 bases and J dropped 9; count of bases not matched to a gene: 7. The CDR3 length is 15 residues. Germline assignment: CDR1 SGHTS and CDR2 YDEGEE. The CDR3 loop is CASSGRTSGRGEQFF. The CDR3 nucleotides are TGTGCCAGCAGCGGTCGGACTAGCGGGAGAGGTGAGCAGTTCTTC.

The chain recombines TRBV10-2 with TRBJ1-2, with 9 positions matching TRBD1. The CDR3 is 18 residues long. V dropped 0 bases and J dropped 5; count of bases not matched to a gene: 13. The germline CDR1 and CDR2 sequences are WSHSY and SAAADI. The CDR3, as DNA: TGCGCCAGCAGTGAGTCCACGGGACAGGGTGCAAATTTTTATGGCTACACCTTC. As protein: CASSESTGQGANFYGYTF.

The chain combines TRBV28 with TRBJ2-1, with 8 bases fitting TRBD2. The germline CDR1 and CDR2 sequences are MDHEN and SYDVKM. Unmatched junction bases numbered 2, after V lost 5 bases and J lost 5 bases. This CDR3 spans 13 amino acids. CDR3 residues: CASSPGGDNEQFF. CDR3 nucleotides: TGTGCCAGCAGTCCCGGGGGGGACAATGAGCAGTTCTTC.

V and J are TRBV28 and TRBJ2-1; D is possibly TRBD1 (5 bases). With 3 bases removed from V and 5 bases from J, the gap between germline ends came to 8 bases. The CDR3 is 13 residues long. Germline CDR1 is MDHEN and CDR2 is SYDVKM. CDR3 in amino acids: CASSLTDHNEQFF. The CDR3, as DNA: TGTGCCAGCAGTTTGACAGACCACAATGAGCAGTTCTTC.

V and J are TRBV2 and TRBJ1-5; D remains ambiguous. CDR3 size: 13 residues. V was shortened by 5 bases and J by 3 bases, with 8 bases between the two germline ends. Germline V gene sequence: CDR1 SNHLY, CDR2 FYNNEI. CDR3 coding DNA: TGTGCCAGCAGTCGCGTATTCAATCAGCCCCAGCATTTT. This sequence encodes CASSRVFNQPQHF.

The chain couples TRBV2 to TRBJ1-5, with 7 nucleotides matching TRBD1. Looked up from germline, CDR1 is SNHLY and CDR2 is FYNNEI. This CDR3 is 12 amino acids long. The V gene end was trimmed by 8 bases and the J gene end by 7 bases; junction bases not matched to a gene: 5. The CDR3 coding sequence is TGTGCCAGCTCACAGGGGAGCCAGCCCCAGCATTTT. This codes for CASSQGSQPQHF.

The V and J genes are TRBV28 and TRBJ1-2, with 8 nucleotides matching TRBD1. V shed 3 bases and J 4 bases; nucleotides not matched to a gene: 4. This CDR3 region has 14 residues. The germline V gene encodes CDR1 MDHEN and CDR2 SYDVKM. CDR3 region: CASSFPDRGYGYTF. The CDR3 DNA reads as TGTGCCAGCAGTTTTCCTGACAGGGGCTATGGCTACACCTTC.

CDR3 in amino acids: CASSAGWVDRANYGYTF. The DNA for the CDR3 is TGTGCCAGCAGCGCTGGATGGGTGGACAGGGCAAACTATGGCTACACCTTC. The chain links TRBV5-4 to TRBJ1-2, with 8 bases identical to TRBD1. J gave up 2 bases and V 4 bases, and 13 bases lay outside the gene matches. The CDR3 covers 17 residues. The V gene's germline CDR1 is SGHNT and CDR2 YYREEE (reference sequence).

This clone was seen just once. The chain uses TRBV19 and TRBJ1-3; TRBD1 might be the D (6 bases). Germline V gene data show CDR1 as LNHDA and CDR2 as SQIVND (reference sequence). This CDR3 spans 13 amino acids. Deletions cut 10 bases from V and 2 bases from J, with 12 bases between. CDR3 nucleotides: TGTGCCACCGGGGGGGGGCCTGGAAACACCATATATTTT. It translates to CATGGGPGNTIYF.

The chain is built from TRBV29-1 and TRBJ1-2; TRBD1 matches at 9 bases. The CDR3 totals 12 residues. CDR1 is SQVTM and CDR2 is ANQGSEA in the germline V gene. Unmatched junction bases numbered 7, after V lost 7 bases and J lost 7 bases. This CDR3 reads CSDLQGARGYTF. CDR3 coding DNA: TGCAGCGATCTACAGGGGGCGCGTGGCTACACCTTC.

The CDR3 DNA is TGTGCCAGCAGTCGTAGCGGGAGTAAATGGACCGGGGAGCTGTTTTTT. Encoded protein: CASSRSGSKWTGELFF. The rearrangement links TRBV9 to TRBJ2-2, with TRBD2 identical over 9 bases. V lost 5 bases and J lost 5; bases outside the gene matches: 10. CDR3 length: 16 amino acids. Germline V gene sequence: CDR1 SGDLS, CDR2 YYNGEE.

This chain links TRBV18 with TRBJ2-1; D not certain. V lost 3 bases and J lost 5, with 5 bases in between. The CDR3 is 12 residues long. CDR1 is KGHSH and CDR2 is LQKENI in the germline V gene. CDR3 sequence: CASSPSNNEQFF. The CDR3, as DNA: TGTGCCAGCTCACCGTCCAACAATGAGCAGTTCTTC.

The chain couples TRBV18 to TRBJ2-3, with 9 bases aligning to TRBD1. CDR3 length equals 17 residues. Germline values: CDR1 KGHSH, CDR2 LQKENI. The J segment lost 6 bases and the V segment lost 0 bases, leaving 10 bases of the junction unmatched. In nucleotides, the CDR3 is TGTGCCAGCTCACCACCGAATACAGGGGGCGCCTCTGATACGCAGTATTTT. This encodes CASSPPNTGGASDTQYF.

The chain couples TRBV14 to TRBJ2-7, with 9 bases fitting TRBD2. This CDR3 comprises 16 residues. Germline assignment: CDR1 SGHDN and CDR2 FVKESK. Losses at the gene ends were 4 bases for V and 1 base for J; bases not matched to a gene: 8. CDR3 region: CASSLETSGPSYEQYF. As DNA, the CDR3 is TGTGCCAGCAGCCTTGAGACTAGCGGACCTTCCTACGAGCAGTACTTC. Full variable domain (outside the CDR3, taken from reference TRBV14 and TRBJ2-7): EAGVTQFPSHSVIEKGQTVTLRCDPISGHDNLYWYRRVMGKEIKFLLHFVKESKQDESGMPNNRFLAERTGGTYSTLKVQPAELEDSGVYFCASSLETSGPSYEQYFGPGTRLTVT.

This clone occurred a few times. CDR3 nucleotides: TGTGCCAGCAGCTTAGGGACTAGGAACTCCTACAATGAGCAGTTCTTC. It encodes CASSLGTRNSYNEQFF. V is TRBV5-4 and J is TRBJ2-1, with 8 bases lining up with TRBD2. Germline CDR1 SGHNT, CDR2 YYREEE (reference sequence). V was pared by 2 bases and J by 0 bases, with 4 bases of the junction left unmatched. The CDR3 extends over 16 amino acids.

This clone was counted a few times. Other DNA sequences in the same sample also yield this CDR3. The CDR3 DNA sequence: TGCGCCAGCAGCTTGGGACTAGCGGGGGGCCAAGAGACCCAGTACTTC. It specifies CASSLGLAGGQETQYF. The V call is TRBV5-1, the J call TRBJ2-5, with 13 bases aligning to TRBD2. Losses at the gene ends were 0 bases for V and 1 base for J; bases not matched to a gene: 0. There are 16 residues in the CDR3. CDR1 and CDR2 from the germline V gene are SGHRS and YFSETQ.

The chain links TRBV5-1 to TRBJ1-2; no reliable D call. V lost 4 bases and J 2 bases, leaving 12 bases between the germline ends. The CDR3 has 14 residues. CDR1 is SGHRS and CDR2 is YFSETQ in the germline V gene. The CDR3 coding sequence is TGCGCCAGCAGCCTGTGGCCCGGGAACTATGGCTACACCTTC. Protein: CASSLWPGNYGYTF.

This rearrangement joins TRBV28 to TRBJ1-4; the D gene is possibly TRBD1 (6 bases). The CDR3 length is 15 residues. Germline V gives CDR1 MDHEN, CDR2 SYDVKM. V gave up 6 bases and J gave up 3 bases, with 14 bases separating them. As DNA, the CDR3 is TGTGCCAGCAGAGGGGGTGGGCGGGCTAATGAAAAACTGTTTTTT. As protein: CASRGGGRANEKLFF.

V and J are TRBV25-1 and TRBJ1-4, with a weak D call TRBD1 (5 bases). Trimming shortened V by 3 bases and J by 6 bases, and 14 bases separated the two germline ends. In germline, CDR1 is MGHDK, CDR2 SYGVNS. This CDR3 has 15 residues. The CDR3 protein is CASSDRDSTDEKLFF. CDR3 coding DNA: TGTGCCAGCAGTGATAGAGACAGTACAGATGAAAAACTGTTTTTT. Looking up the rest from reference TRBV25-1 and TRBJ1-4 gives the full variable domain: EADIYQTPRYLVIGTGKKITLECSQTMGHDKMYWYQQDPGMELHLIHYSYGVNSTEKGDLSSESTVSRIRTEHFPLTLESARPSHTSQYLCASSDRDSTDEKLFFGSGTQLSVL.

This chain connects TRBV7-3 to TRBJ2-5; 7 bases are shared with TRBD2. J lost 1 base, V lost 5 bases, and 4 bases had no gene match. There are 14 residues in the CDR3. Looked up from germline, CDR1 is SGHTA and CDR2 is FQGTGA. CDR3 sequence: CASSPGTIQETQYF. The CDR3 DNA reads TGTGCCAGCAGCCCCGGGACTATCCAAGAGACCCAGTACTTC.

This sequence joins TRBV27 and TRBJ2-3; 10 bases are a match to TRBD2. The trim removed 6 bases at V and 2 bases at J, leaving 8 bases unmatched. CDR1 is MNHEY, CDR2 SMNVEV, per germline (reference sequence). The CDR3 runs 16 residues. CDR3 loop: CASSRIAGGATDTQYF. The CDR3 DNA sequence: TGTGCCAGCAGCCGCATAGCGGGGGGCGCCACAGATACGCAGTATTTT.

The CDR3 reads CASSETSGKPEQFF. The CDR3 nucleotides are TGTGCCAGCAGCGAGACTAGCGGGAAGCCTGAGCAGTTCTTC. The rearrangement links TRBV9 to TRBJ2-1, with 11 bases aligning to TRBD2. Germline values: CDR1 SGDLS, CDR2 YYNGEE. The CDR3 contains 14 residues. J was trimmed by 9 bases and V by 3 bases; bases with no gene match: 5.

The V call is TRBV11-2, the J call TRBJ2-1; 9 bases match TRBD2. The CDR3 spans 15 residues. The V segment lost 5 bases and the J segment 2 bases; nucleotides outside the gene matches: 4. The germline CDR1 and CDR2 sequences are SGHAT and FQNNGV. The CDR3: CASSVAGDPYNEQFF. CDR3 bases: TGTGCCAGCAGCGTAGCGGGAGATCCCTACAATGAGCAGTTCTTC.

Here the CDR3 DNA reads TGTGCCTGGACCGGGGGGACTAGCGTTGCCTACGAGCAGTACTTC. It encodes CAWTGGTSVAYEQYF. This chain joins TRBV30 and TRBJ2-7; TRBD2 agrees at 10 bases. Germline V lookup: CDR1 GTSNPN, CDR2 SVGIG (reference sequence). The CDR3 is made up of 15 amino acids. V lost 4 bases to trimming and J lost 2 bases; unmatched junction nucleotides: 8.

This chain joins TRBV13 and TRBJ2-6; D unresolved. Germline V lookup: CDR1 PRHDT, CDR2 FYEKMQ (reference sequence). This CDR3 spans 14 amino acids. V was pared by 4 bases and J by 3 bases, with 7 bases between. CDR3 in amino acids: CASSSSHGANVLTF. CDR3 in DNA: TGTGCCAGCAGCTCCTCACATGGGGCCAACGTCCTGACTTTC.

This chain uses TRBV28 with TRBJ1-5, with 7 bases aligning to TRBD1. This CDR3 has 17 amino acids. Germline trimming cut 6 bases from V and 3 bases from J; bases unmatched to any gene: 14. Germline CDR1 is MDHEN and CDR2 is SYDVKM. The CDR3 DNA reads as TGTGCCAGCAGCCGAACTAACAGGGGCAACTTCAATCAGCCCCAGCATTTT. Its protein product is CASSRTNRGNFNQPQHF.

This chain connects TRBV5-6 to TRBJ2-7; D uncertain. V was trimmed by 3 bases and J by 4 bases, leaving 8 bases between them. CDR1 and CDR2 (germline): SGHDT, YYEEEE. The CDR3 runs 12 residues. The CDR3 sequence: CASSSTRYEQYF. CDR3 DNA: TGTGCCAGCAGCTCCACGCGGTACGAGCAGTACTTC. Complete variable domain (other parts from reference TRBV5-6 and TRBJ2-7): DAGVTQSPTHLIKTRGQQVTLRCSPKSGHDTVSWYQQALGQGPQFIFQYYEEEERQRGNFPDRFSGHQFPNYSSELNVNALLLGDSALYLCASSSTRYEQYFGPGTRLTVT.

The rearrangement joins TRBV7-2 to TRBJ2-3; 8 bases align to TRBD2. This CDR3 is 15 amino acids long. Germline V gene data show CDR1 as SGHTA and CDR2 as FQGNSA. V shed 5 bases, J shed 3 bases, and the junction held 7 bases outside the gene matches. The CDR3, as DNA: TGTGCCAGCAGCGCCCGGGGGGGGCGAACAGATACGCAGTATTTT. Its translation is CASSARGGRTDTQYF. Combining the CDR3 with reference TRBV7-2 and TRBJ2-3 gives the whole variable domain GAGVSQSPSNKVTEKGKDVELRCDPISGHTALYWYRQSLGQGLEFLIYFQGNSAPDKSGLPSDRFSAERTGGSVSTLTIQRTQQEDSAVYLCASSARGGRTDTQYFGPGTRLTVL.